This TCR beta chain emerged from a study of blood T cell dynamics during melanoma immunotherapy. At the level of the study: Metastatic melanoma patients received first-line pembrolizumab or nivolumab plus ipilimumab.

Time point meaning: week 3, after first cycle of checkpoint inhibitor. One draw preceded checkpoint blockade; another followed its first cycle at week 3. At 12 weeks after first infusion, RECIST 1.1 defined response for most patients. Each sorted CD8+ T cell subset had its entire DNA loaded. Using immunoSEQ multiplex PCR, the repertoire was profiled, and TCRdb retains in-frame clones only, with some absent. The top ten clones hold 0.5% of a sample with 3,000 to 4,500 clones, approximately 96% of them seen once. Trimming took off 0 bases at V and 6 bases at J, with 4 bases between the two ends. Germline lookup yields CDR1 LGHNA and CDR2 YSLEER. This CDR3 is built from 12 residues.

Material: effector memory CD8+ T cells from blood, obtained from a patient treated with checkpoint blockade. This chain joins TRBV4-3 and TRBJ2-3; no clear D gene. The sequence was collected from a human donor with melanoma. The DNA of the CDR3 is TGCGCCAGCAGCCAAGAGAAGGATACGCAGTATTTT. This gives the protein CASSQEKDTQYF.